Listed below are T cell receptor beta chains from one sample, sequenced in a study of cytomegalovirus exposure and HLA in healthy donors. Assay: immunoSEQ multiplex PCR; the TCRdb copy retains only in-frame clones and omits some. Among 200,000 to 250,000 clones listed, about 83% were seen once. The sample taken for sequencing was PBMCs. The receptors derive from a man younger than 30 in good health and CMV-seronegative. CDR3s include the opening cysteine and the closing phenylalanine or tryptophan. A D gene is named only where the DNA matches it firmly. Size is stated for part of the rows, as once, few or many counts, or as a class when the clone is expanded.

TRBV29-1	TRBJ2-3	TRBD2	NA	TGCAGCGTTGAATTCCTAGCGGGAGAGGTAGATACGCAGTATTTT	CSVEFLAGEVDTQYF
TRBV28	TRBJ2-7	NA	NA	TGTGCCAGCAGTCTCCACGGGAGCTACGAGCAGTACTTC	CASSLHGSYEQYF
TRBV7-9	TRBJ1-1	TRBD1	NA	TGTGCCAGCAGCAACCTGGACAGGTTTACTGAAGCTTTCTTT	CASSNLDRFTEAFF
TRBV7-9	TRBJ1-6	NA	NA	TGTGCCAGCAGCTCCCTACCCTATAATTCACCCCTCCACTTT	CASSSLPYNSPLHF
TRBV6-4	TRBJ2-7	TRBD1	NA	TGTGCCAGCAGTGTGGGGCAGGGGGCAGACGAGCAGTACTTC	CASSVGQGADEQYF
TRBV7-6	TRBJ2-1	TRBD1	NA	TGTGCCAGCAGCTCTAAGGGGACAGGGCAGAACTACAATGAGCAGTTCTTC	CASSSKGTGQNYNEQFF
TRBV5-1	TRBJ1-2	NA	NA	TGCGCCAGCAGCTCAGGGATTGGCGGCTACACCTTC	CASSSGIGGYTF
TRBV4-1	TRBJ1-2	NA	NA	TGCGCCAGCAGCCCCTATAGAAGTTTGCTTAACTATGGCTACACCTTC	CASSPYRSLLNYGYTF
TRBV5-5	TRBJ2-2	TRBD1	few	TGTGCCAGCAGCTCGACAGGGTCCACCGGGGAGCTGTTTTTT	CASSSTGSTGELFF
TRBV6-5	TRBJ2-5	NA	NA	TGTGCCAGCAGTTACGGAACGACAGAGCCTCAAGAGACCCAGTACTTC	CASSYGTTEPQETQYF
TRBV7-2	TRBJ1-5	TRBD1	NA	TGTGCCAGCAGCCAGTACAGGGGAAGCAATCAGCCCCAGCATTTT	CASSQYRGSNQPQHF
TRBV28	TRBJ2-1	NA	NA	TGTGCCAGCAGCTTACAGGTTTCGAGCTCCTACAATGAGCAGTTCTTC	CASSLQVSSSYNEQFF
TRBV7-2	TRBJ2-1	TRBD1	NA	TGTGCCAGCAGCTTAAGACAGGGGACCTTCAATGAGCAGTTCTTC	CASSLRQGTFNEQFF
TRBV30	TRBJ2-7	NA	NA	TGTGCCTGGATAGGACAGCCGACTTACGAGCAGTACTTC	CAWIGQPTYEQYF
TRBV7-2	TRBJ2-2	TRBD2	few	TGTGCCAGCAGCTTAGCACTAGCGGGGATGGGCGGGGAGCTGTTTTTT	CASSLALAGMGGELFF
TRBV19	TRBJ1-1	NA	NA	TGTGCCAGTAGTTCCAATTCGAACACTGAAGCTTTCTTT	CASSSNSNTEAFF
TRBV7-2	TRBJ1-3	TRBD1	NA	TGTGCCAGCAGCACGACAGGGTCTGGAAACACCATATATTTT	CASSTTGSGNTIYF
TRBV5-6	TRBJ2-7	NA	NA	TGTGCCAGCAGCTTGTCGCGTCGCGGGGATAGGCAGTACTTC	CASSLSRRGDRQYF
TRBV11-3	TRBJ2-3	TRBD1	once	TGTGCCAGCAGCTTAGAGGTTCAGGGGGTAGGAGATACGCAGTATTTT	CASSLEVQGVGDTQYF
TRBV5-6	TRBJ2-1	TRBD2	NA	TGTGCCAGCAGCTTGGGGCTAGCGGGGGCCGCGATATACAATGAGCAGTTCTTC	CASSLGLAGAAIYNEQFF
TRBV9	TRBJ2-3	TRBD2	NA	TGTGCCAGCAGCGTAGCGGGAGGGCCGGGGGATACGCAGTATTTT	CASSVAGGPGDTQYF
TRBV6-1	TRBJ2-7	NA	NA	TGTGCCAGCAGTGAAGGGGCAGAGTACGAGCAGTACTTC	CASSEGAEYEQYF
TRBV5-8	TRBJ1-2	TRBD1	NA	TGTGCCAGCAGCGGCGGACAGGGGGTTTTCGGCTATGGCTACACCTTC	CASSGGQGVFGYGYTF
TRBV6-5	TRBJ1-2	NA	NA	TGTGCCAGCAGTTACTCGATCTCGGACAGCTATGGCTACACCTTC	CASSYSISDSYGYTF
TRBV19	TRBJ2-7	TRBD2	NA	TGTGCCACCGAGGGCGGGAGATACCAGTACTTC	CATEGGRYQYF
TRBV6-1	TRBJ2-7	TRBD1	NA	TGTGCCAGCAGTGAAGGTCTGGGACAGTCCTACGAGCAGTACTTC	CASSEGLGQSYEQYF
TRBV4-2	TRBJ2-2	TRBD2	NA	TGTGCCAGCGAAGCGGGAGGGCCGACCGGGGAGCTGTTTTTT	CASEAGGPTGELFF
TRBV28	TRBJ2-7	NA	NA	TGTGCCACCGCGCCTTCCTACGAGCAGTACTTC	CATAPSYEQYF
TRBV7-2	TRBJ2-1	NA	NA	TGTGCCAGCAGCTATTTGACTGACTCCTACAATGAGCAGTTCTTC	CASSYLTDSYNEQFF
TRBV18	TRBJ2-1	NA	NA	TGTGCCAGCTCACCACCGTCTGGGAGGACGGGCGGTGAGCAGTTCTTC	CASSPPSGRTGGEQFF
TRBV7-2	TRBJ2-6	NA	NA	TGTGCCAGCAGCTTATCCTGGGCCAACGTCCTGACTTTC	CASSLSWANVLTF
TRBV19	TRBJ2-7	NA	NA	TGTGCCAGTAGTGCCCCGGGGGTCACCTACGAGCAGTACTTC	CASSAPGVTYEQYF
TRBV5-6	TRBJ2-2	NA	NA	TGTGCCAGCAGCCTACTCTCTCACGCGAGGAACACCGGGGAGCTGTTTTTT	CASSLLSHARNTGELFF
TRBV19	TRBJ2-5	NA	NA	TGTGCCAGTAGTAGTATGGGGGCGGAAGAGACCCAGTACTTC	CASSSMGAEETQYF
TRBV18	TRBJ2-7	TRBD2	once	TGTGCCAGCTCACCGCCGGGACTAAGCTCCTACGAGCAGTACTTC	CASSPPGLSSYEQYF
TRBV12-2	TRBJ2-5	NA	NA	TGTGCAAGTCGCTTAGTTCTAGCGGGGTTAAAGTGGGAGACCCAGTACTTC	CASRLVLAGLKWETQYF
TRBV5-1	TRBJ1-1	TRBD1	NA	TGCGCCAGCAGCTCGGCGGGACAGGAAGGCGCTGAAGCTTTCTTT	CASSSAGQEGAEAFF
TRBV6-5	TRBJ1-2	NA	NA	TGTGCCAGCAGTACCACGCAGTATGGCTACACCTTC	CASSTTQYGYTF
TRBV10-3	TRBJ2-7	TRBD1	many	TGTGCCATCAGGAGACAGGGGGCCTACTACGAGCAGTACTTC	CAIRRQGAYYEQYF
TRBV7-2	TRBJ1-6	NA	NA	TGTGCCAGCAGTAAATGGCAGGGTCCAAGCTCCTATAATTCACCCCTCCACTTT	CASSKWQGPSSYNSPLHF
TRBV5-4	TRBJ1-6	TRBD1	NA	TGTGCCAGCAGCACTGACAGGGGGTCCTATAATTCACCCCTCCACTTT	CASSTDRGSYNSPLHF
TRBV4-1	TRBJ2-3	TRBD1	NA	TGCGCCAGCAGCCGGACAGGGGTTGCAGATACGCAGTATTTT	CASSRTGVADTQYF
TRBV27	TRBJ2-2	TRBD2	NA	TGTGCCAGCAGTCCCATATTAGCGGGGGGGCCCGAGGAGCTGTTTTTT	CASSPILAGGPEELFF
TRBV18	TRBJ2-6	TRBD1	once	TGTGCCAGCTCACAGGAGACAGGGGGTACTGGGGCCAACGTCCTGACTTTC	CASSQETGGTGANVLTF
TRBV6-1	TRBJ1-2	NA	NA	TGTGCCAGCAGTGAAAGGCCCTTTGACACCGGCTATGGCTACACCTTC	CASSERPFDTGYGYTF
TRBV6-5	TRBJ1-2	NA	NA	TGTGCCAGCAGTGTACAGCAATCGGTTGGCTACACCTTC	CASSVQQSVGYTF
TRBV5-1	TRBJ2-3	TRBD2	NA	TGCGCCAGCAGCCTCGGGGGGACTAGCGGCGATACGCAGTATTTT	CASSLGGTSGDTQYF
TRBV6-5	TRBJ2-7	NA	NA	TGTGCCAGCAGACCAACCCGGGGAGGCTCCTACGAGCAGTACTTC	CASRPTRGGSYEQYF
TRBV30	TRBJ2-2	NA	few	TGTGCCTGGACCCTAGTAGGGGCCGGGGAGCTGTTTTTT	CAWTLVGAGELFF
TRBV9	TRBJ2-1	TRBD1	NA	TGTGCCAGCAGCGTATCCCCCGGGACAGCGATCTACAATGAGCAGTTCTTC	CASSVSPGTAIYNEQFF
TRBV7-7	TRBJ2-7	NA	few	TGTGCCAGCAGCTTAGCTGTACAGTACGAGCAGTACTTC	CASSLAVQYEQYF
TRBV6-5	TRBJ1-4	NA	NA	TGTGCCAGCAGTGCCGTCGGGGAGTTGCTGTTTTTT	CASSAVGELLFF
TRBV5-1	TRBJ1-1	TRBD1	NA	TGCGCCAGCAGAGGGAGGCCAGGGGGCACTCGAACCTCTGAAGCTTTCTTT	CASRGRPGGTRTSEAFF
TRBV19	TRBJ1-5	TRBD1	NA	TGTGCCAGTAGTAGCGAAACAGGGGAAGTAAGCAATCAGCCCCAGCATTTT	CASSSETGEVSNQPQHF
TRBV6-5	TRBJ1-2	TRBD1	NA	TGTGCCAGCAGTACGGGACAGCACTATGGCTACACCTTC	CASSTGQHYGYTF